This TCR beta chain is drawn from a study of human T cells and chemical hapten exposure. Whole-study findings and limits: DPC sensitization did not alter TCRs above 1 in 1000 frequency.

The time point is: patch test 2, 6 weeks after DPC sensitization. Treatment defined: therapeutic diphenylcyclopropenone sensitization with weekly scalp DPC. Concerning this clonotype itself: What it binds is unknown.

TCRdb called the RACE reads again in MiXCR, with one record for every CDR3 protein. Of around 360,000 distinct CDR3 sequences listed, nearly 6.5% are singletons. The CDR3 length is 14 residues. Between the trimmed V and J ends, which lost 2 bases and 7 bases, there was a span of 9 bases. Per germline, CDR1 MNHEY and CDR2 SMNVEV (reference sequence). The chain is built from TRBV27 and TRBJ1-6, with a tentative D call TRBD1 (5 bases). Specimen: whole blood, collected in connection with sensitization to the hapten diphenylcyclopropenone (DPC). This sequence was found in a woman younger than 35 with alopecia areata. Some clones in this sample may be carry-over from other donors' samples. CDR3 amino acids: CASSLEGKNSPLHF. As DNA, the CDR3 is TGTGCCAGCAGTTTAGAGGGGAAGAATTCACCCCTCCACTTT.